These 5 T cell receptor beta chains originate from one sample sequenced in a study of blood T cell repertoires in COVID-19. The data were produced by immunoSEQ multiplex PCR, yet TCRdb's version contains in-frame clones alone and is incomplete. Of 200,000 or so clones listed, roughly 89% are singletons. Source material: PBMCs or T cells enriched from blood (not recorded which). All receptors derive from a woman aged 40 to 49 with acute COVID-19.

The rearrangement links TRBV19 to TRBJ1-4; maybe TRBD1 (6 bases). The germline V gene encodes CDR1 LNHDA and CDR2 SQIVND (reference sequence). This CDR3 region has 16 residues. The V end lost 6 bases, the J end lost 8 bases, and 22 bases lay between the germline ends. Written as DNA, the CDR3 is TGTGCCAGTAGCCCCGCCGGGACACAGGGTTCCGAAAAACTGTTTTTT. The encoded protein is CASSPAGTQGSEKLFF.

This clone was picked up one time. V usage is TRBV5-1 and J usage is TRBJ2-7, with TRBD2 identical over 9 bases. The V gene end was trimmed by 0 bases and the J gene end by 6 bases; junction bases not matched to a gene: 7. The CDR3 consists of 15 residues. The germline CDR1 and CDR2 sequences are SGHRS and YFSETQ. CDR3 loop: CASSLGVAGDLEQYF. CDR3 coding DNA: TGCGCCAGCAGCTTGGGGGTAGCGGGGGACCTCGAGCAGTACTTC.

This clone was seen a single time. The chain couples TRBV5-1 to TRBJ2-3, with 8 bases that match TRBD2. This CDR3 has 17 amino acids. Trimming took 0 bases from V and 3 from J; bases not matched to a gene: 9. CDR1 is SGHRS and CDR2 is YFSETQ in the germline V gene. CDR3 nucleotide sequence: TGCGCCAGCAGCTTGGATAGCCTAGCGGGCTTTACAGATACGCAGTATTTT. Amino acid sequence: CASSLDSLAGFTDTQYF.

The J gene is TRBJ2-3, the V gene TRBV2; 10 bases align to TRBD1. V lost 7 bases to trimming and J lost 3 bases; unmatched junction nucleotides: 7. CDR1 SNHLY and CDR2 FYNNEI come from the germline V gene. The CDR3 contains 15 residues. The CDR3 spells CASKGDRGSTDTQYF. For the CDR3, the DNA is TGTGCCAGCAAAGGGGACAGGGGTTCAACAGATACGCAGTATTTT.

This chain joins TRBV2 and TRBJ2-5; 8 bases fit TRBD2. The germline V gene has CDR1 SNHLY and CDR2 FYNNEI. CDR3 length: 17 amino acids. V was pared by 4 bases and J by 2 bases, with 12 bases of the junction left unmatched. The CDR3 sequence is CASSGRGALPLQETQYF. DNA for the CDR3: TGTGCCAGCAGTGGGCGGGGGGCCCTCCCTCTACAAGAGACCCAGTACTTC.